This T cell receptor (beta chain) comes out of a study of T cell clonotyping in hematopoietic cell transplantation. This clone was detected only once. Profiled with immunoSEQ multiplex PCR; TCRdb holds only in-frame clones, not every one. The sample records several thousand clones, 75% to 80% being singletons. Recipients were bled about 28 days pretransplant and at posttransplant days 30, 100, 180. Unmatched junction bases numbered 5, after V lost 3 bases and J lost 7 bases. CDR3 length: 13 amino acids. Germline-derived CDR1 and CDR2 are SGHRS and YFSETQ. The starting material was PBMCs, obtained 180 days after allogeneic stem cell transplant. The rearrangement uses TRBV5-1 and TRBJ1-1, with TRBD1 matching over 8 bases. The sequence derives from a male patient aged 35-50 years who had an allogeneic stem cell transplant from a related donor, so the T cells may come from the graft donor. Some clones in this sample may be carry-over from other donors' samples. CDR3 coding DNA: TGCGCCAGCAGCTCGGACAGGGCCTTTGAAGCTTTCTTT. Translating gives CASSSDRAFEAFF.